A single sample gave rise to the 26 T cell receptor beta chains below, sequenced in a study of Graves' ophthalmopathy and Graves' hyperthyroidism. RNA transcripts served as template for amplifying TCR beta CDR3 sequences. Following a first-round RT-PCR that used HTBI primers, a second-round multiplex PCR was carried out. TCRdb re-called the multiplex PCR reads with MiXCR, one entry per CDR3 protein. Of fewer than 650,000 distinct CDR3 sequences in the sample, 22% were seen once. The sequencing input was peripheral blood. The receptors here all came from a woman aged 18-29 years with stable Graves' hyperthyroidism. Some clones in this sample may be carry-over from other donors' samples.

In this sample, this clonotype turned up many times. The CDR3 nucleotides read TGCAGTGCTAGAGGGGCTAGCGGGATAGGCGAGCAGTACTTC. The encoded protein is CSARGASGIGEQYF. The genes are TRBV20-1 and TRBJ2-7, with TRBD2 matching 9 bases. The CDR3 covers 14 residues. V shed 1 base, J shed 6 bases, and the junction held 7 bases outside the gene matches. Per the germline V gene, CDR1 is DFQATT and CDR2 is SNEGSKA (reference sequence).

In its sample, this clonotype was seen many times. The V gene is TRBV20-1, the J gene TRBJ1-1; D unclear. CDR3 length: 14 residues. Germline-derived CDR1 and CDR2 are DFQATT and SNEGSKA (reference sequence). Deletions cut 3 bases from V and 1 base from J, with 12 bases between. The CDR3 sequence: CSARDLDTNTEAFF. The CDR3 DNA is TGCAGTGCTAGGGATTTAGACACGAACACTGAAGCTTTCTTT.

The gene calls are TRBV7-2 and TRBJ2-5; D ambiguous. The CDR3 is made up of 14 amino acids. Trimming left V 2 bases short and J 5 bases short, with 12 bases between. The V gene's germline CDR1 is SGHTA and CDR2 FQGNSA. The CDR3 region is CASSLQAAGETQYF. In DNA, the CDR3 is TGTGCCAGCAGCTTACAGGCGGCCGGGGAGACCCAGTACTTC.

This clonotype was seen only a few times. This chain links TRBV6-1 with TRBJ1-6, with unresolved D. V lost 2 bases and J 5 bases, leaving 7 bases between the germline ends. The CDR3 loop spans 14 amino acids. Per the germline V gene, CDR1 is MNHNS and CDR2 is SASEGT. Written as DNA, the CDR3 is TGTGCCAGCAGTGAATTAGCAGATAATTCACCCCTCCACTTT. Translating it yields CASSELADNSPLHF.

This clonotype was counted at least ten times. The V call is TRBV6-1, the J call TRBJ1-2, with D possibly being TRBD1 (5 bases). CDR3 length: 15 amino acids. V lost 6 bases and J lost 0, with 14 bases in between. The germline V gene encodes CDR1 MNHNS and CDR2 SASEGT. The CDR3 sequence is CASSFGTTTNYGYTF. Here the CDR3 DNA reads TGTGCCAGCAGCTTCGGGACTACGACTAACTATGGCTACACCTTC.

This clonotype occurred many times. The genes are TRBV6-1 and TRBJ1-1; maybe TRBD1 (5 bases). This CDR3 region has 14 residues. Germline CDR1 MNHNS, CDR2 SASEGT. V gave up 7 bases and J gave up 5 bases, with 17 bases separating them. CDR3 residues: CASILHRGGTEAFF. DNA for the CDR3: TGTGCCAGCATTCTACACCGGGGGGGAACTGAAGCTTTCTTT.

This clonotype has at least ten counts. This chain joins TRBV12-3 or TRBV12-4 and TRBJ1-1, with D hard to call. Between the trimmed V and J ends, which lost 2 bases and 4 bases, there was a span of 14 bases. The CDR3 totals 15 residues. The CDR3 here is CASSLKARSATEAFF. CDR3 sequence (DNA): TGTGCCAGCAGTTTAAAGGCCCGGTCGGCCACTGAAGCTTTCTTT.

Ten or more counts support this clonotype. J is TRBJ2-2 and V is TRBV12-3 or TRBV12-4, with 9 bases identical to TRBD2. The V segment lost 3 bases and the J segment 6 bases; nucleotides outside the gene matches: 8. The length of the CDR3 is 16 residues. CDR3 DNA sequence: TGTGCCAGCAGTTTCTTCCTGCGGGGGGGAGCCGGGGAGCTGTTTTTT. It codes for CASSFFLRGGAGELFF.

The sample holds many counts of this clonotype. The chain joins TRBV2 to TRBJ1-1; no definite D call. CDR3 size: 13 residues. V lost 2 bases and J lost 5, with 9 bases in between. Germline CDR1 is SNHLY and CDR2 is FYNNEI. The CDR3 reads CASSESPGTEAFF. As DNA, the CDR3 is TGTGCCAGCAGTGAAAGTCCTGGGACTGAAGCTTTCTTT. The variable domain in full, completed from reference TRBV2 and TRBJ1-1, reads EPEVTQTPSHQVTQMGQEVILRCVPISNHLYFYWYRQILGQKVEFLVSFYNNEISEKSEIFDDQFSVERPDGSNFTLKIRSTKLEDSAMYFCASSESPGTEAFFGQGTRLTVV.

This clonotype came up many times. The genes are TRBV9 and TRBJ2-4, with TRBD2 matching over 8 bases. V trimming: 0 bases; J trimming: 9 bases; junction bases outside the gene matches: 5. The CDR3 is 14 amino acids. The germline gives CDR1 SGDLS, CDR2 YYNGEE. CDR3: CASSVGSGGGIQYF. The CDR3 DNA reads TGTGCCAGCAGCGTAGGAAGCGGGGGCGGCATTCAGTACTTC.

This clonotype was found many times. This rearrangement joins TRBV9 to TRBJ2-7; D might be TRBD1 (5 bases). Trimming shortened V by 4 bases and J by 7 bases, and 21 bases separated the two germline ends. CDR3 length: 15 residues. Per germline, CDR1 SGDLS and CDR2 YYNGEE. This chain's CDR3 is CASSLGEGASREQYF. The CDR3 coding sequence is TGTGCCAGCAGCCTCGGAGAAGGGGCTTCACGAGAGCAGTACTTC.

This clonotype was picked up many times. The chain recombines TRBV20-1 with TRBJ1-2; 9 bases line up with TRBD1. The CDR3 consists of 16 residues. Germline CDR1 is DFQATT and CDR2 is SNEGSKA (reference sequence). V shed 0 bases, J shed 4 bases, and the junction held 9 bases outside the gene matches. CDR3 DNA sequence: TGCAGTGCTAGAGATCTAGGACAGGGGCCCTCCTATGGCTACACCTTC. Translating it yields CSARDLGQGPSYGYTF.

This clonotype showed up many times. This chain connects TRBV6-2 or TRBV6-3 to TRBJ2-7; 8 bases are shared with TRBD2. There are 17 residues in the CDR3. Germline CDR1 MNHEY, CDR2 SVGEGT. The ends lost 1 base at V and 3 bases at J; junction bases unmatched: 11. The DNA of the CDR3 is TGTGCCAGCAGTTACTTGGGCAGAGCGGGAGAACTCTACGAGCAGTACTTC. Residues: CASSYLGRAGELYEQYF.

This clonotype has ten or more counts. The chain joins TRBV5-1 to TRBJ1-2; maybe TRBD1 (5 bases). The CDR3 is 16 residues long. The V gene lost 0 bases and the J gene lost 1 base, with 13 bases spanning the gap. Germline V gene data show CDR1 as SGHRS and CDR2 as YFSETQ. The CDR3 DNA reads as TGCGCCAGCAGCTTGGAGGCAGGGCTCTTTAACTATGGCTACACCTTC. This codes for CASSLEAGLFNYGYTF.

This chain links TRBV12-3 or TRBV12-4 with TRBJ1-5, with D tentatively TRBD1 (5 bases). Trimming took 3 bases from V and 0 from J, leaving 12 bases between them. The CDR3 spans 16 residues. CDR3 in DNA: TGTGCCAGCAGTTTGGGGGATACCTATAGCAATCAGCCCCAGCATTTT. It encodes CASSLGDTYSNQPQHF.

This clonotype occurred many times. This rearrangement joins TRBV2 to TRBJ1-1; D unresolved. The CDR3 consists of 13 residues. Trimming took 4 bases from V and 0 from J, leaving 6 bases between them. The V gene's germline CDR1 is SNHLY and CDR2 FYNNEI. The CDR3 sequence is CASSGIMNTEAFF. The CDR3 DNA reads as TGTGCCAGCAGTGGCATTATGAACACTGAAGCTTTCTTT.

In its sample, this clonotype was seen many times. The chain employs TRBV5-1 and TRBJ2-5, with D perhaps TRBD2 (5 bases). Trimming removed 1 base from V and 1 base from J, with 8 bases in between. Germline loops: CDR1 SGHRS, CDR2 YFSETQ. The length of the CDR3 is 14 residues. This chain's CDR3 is CASSLFSAQETQYF. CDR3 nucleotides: TGCGCCAGCAGCTTGTTTAGCGCCCAAGAGACCCAGTACTTC.

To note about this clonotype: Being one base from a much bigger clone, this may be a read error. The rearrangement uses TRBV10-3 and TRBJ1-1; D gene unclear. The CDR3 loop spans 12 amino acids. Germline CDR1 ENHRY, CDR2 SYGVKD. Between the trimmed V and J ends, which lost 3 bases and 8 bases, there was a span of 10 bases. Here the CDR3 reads CAISDPDGEAFF. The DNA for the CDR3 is TGTGCCATCAGTGACCCGGACGGGGAAGCTTTCTTT.

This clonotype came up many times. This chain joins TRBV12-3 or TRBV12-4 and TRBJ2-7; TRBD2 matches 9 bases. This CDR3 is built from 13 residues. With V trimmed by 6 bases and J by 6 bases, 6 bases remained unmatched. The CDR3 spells CASRPGLAFEQYF. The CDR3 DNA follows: TGTGCCAGCAGACCGGGACTAGCATTCGAGCAGTACTTC.

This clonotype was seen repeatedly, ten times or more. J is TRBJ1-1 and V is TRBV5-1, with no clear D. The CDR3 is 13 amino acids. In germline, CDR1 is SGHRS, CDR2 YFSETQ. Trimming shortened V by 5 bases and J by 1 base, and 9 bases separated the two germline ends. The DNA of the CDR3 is TGCGCCAGCAGTTCTCAGGAGAACACTGAAGCTTTCTTT. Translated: CASSSQENTEAFF.

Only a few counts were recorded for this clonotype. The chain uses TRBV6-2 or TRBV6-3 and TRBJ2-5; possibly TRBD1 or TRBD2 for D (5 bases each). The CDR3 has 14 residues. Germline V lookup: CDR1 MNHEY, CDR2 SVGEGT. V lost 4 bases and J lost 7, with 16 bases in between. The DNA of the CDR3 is TGTGCCAGCAGTTCTCGGGACCCCTGGTGGACCCAGTACTTC. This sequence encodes CASSSRDPWWTQYF.

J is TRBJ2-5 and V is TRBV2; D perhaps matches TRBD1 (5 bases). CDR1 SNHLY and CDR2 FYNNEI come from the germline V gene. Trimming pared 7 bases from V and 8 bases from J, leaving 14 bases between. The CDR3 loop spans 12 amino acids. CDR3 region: CASKGPSLTQYF. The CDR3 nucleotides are TGTGCCAGCAAGGGGCCCTCGCTCACCCAGTACTTC.

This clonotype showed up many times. DNA for the CDR3: TGTGCCAGCACTTACAGCTCTAATCAGCCCCAGCATTTT. Its translation: CASTYSSNQPQHF. The rearrangement links TRBV2 to TRBJ1-5; no clear D. Per germline, CDR1 SNHLY and CDR2 FYNNEI. V lost 7 bases, J lost 4 bases, and 11 bases lay in between. CDR3 length equals 13 residues.

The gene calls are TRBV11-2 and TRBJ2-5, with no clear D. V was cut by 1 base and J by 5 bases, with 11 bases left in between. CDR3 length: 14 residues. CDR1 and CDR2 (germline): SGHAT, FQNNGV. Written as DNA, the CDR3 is TGTGCCAGCAGCTTAGGAAGCGCAGATGAGACCCAGTACTTC. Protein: CASSLGSADETQYF.

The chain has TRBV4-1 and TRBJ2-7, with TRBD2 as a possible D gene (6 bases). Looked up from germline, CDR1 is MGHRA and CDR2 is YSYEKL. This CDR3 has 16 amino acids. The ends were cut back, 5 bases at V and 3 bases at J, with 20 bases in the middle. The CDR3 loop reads CASSTRLVLRDYEQYF. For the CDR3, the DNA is TGCGCCAGCAGCACCCGACTAGTCCTAAGGGACTACGAGCAGTACTTC.

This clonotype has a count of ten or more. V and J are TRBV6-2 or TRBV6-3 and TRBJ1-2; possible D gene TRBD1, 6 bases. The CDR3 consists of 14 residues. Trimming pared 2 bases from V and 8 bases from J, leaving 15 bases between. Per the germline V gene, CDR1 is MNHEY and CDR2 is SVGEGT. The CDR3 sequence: CASSYPDGTGGYTF. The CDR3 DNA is TGTGCCAGCAGTTACCCGGACGGCACAGGGGGCTACACCTTC.